This TCR beta chain was documented in a study of PD-L1 blockade in urothelial cancer. Study as a whole: At 3 weeks after treatment start (second dose) and again at 6 weeks, blood was analyzed. There were a median of approximately 130,000 T cells in blood samples. Study-wide findings and caveats: Pretreatment clonality of the blood TCR repertoire below the median was predictive of superior survival.

The assay was immunoSEQ multiplex PCR, and TCRdb's table has in-frame clones only and misses some. Here the sample spans some 76,000 clones, 85% to 90% being singletons. The CDR3 consists of 15 residues. The V gene's germline CDR1 is MDHEN and CDR2 SYDVKM. V gave up 8 bases and J gave up 5 bases; unmatched junction bases: 15. As for this clone: Its specificity is not known.

The chain combines TRBV28 with TRBJ2-7; 7 bases fit TRBD2. This specimen was PBMCs, taken around atezolizumab (anti-PD-L1) treatment. This clonotype originated in a man in his 60s with urothelial cancer. The CDR3 bases are TGTGCCAGCGGTGGGGGGGGAGGCCGCTTCCACGAGCAGTACTTC. Residues: CASGGGGGRFHEQYF. Full variable domain (missing parts from reference TRBV28 and TRBJ2-7): DVKVTQSSRYLVKRTGEKVFLECVQDMDHENMFWYRQDPGLGLRLIYFSYDVKMKEKGDIPEGYSVSREKKERFSLILESASTNQTSMYLCASGGGGGRFHEQYFGPGTRLTVT.